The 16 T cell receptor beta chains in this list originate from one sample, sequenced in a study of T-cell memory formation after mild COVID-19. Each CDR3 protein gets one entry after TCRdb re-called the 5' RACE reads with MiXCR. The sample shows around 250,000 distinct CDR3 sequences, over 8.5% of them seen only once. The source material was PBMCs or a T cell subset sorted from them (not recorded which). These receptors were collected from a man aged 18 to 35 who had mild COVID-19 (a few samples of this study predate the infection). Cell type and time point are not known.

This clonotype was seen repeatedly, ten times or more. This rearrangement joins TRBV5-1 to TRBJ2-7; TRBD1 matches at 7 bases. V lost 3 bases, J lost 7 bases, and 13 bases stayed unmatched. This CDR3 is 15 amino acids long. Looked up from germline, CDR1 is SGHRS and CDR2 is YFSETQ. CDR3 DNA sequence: TGCGCCAGCAGCTACCGGACAGGCATGTATGGGGAGCAGTACTTC. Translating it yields CASSYRTGMYGEQYF.

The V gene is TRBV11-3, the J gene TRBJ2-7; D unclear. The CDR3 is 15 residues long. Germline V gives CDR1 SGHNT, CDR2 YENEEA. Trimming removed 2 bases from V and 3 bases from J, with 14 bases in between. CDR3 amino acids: CASSLSGSDGYEQYF. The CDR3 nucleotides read TGTGCCAGCAGCTTATCCGGGTCGGACGGCTACGAGCAGTACTTC.

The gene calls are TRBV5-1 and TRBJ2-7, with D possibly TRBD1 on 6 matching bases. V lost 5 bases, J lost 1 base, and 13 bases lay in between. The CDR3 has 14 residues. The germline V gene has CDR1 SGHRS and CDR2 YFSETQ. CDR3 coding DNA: TGCGCCAGCAGTCCCGGGACAAGGTCCTACGAGCAGTACTTC. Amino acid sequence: CASSPGTRSYEQYF.

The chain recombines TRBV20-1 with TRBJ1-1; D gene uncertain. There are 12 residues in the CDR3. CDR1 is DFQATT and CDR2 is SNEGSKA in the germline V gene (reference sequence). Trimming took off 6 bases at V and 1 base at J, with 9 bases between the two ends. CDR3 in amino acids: CSATSPNTEAFF. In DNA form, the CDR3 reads TGCAGTGCCACATCACCGAACACTGAAGCTTTCTTT.

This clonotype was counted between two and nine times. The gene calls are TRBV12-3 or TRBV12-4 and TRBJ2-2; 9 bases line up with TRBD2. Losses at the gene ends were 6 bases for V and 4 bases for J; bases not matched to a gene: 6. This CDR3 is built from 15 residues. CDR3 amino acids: CASRLSGGGTGELFF. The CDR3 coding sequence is TGTGCCAGCAGGCTTAGCGGGGGAGGCACCGGGGAGCTGTTTTTT.

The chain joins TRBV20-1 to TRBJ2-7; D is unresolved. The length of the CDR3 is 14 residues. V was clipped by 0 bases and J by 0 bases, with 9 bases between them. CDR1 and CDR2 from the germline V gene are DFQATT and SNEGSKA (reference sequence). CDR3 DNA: TGCAGTGCTAGAGAGGCTGGTTCCTCCTACGAGCAGTACTTC. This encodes CSAREAGSSYEQYF.

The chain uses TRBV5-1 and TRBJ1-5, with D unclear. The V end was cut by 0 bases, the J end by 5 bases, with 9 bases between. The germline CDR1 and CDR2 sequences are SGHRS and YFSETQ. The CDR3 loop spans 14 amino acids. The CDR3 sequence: CASSLGSRHQPQHF. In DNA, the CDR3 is TGCGCCAGCAGCTTGGGCTCACGACATCAGCCCCAGCATTTT. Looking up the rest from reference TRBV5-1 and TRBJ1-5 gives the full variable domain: KAGVTQTPRYLIKTRGQQVTLSCSPISGHRSVSWYQQTPGQGLQFLFEYFSETQRNKGNFPGRFSGRQFSNSRSEMNVSTLELGDSALYLCASSLGSRHQPQHFGDGTRLSIL.

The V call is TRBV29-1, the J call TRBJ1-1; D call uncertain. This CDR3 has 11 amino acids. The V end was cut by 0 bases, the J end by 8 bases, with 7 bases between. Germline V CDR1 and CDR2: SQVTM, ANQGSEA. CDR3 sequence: CSVEDAREAFF. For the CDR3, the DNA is TGCAGCGTTGAAGATGCGCGAGAAGCTTTCTTT.

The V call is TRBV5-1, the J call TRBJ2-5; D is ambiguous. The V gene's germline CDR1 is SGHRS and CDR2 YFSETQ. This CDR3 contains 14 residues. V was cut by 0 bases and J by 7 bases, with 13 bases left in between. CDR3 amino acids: CASSLEGTPGTQYF. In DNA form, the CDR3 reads TGCGCCAGCAGCTTGGAGGGCACCCCGGGGACCCAGTACTTC.

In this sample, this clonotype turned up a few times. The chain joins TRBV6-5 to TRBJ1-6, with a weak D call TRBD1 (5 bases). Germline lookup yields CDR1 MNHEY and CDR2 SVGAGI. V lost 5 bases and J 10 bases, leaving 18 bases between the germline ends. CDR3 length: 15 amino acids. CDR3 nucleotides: TGTGCCAGCAGTCACGTATCGGGGTGGGACTCACCCCTCCACTTT. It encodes CASSHVSGWDSPLHF.

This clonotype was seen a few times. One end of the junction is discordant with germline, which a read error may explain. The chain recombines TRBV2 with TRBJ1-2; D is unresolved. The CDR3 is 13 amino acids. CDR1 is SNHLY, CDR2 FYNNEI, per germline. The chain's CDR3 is CASREGPGYGYTF. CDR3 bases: TGTGCCAGCAGGGAAGGACCAGGTTATGGCTACACCTTC. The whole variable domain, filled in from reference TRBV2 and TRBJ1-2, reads EPEVTQTPSHQVTQMGQEVILRCVPISNHLYFYWYRQILGQKVEFLVSFYNNEISEKSEIFDDQFSVERPDGSNFTLKIRSTKLEDSAMYFCASREGPGYGYTFGSGTRLTVV.

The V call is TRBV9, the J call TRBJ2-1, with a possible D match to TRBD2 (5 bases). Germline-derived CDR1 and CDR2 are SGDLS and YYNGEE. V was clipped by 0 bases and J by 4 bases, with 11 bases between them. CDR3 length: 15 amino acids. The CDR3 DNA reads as TGTGCCAGCAGCGTAGACGGGGTTCCGTACAATGAGCAGTTCTTC. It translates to CASSVDGVPYNEQFF.

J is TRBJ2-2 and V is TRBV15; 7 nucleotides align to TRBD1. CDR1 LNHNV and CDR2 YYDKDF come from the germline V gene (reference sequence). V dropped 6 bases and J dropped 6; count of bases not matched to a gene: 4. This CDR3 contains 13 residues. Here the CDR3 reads CATRPQGAGELFF. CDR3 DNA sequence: TGTGCCACCAGACCTCAGGGGGCCGGGGAGCTGTTTTTT.

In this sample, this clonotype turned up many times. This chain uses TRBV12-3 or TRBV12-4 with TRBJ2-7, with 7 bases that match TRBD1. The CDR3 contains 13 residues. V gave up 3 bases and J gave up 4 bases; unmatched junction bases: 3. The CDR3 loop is CASSFGRGYEQYV. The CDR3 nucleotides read TGTGCCAGCAGTTTCGGCAGGGGGTACGAGCAGTACGTC.

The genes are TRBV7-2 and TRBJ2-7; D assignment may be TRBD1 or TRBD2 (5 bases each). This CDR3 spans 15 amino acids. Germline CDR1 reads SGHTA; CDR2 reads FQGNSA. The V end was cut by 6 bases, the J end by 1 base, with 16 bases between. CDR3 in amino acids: CASRPPGRTSYEQYF. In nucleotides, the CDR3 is TGTGCCAGCAGACCCCCGGGACGGACGTCCTACGAGCAGTACTTC.

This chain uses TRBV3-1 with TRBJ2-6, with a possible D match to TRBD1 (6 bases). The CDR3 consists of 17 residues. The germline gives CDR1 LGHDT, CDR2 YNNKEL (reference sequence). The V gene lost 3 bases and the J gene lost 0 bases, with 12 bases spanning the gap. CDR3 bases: TGTGCCAGCAGCCAGGGGGACACTAACTCTGGGGCCAACGTCCTGACTTTC. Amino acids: CASSQGDTNSGANVLTF.